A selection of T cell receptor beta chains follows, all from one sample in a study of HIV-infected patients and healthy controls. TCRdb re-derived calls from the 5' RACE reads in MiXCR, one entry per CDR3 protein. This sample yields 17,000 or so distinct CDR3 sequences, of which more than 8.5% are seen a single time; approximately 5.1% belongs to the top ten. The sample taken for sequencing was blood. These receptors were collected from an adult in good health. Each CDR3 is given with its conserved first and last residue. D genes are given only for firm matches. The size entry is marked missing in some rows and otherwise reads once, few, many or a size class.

cdr3_aa: CASSPTPGEKLFF
cdr3_nt: TGTGCCAGCAGCCCCACCCCGGGTGAAAAACTGTTTTTT
d_call: NA
cdr3_length: 13
v_call: TRBV7-2
clone_size: few
j_call: TRBJ1-4

cdr3_aa: CASSLPGPYEQYF
cdr3_nt: TGTGCCAGCAGCTTACCAGGCCCCTACGAGCAGTACTTC
d_call: NA
cdr3_length: 13
v_call: TRBV7-2
clone_size: NA
j_call: TRBJ2-7

cdr3_aa: CSVTIGGGINSPLHF
cdr3_nt: TGCAGTGTTACAATCGGGGGGGGCATTAATTCACCCCTCCACTTT
d_call: NA
cdr3_length: 15
v_call: TRBV20-1
clone_size: many
j_call: TRBJ1-6

cdr3_aa: CASSQATSKEPDTQYF
cdr3_nt: TGTGCCAGCAGCCAAGCGACTAGTAAGGAGCCAGATACGCAGTATTTT
d_call: NA
cdr3_length: 16
v_call: TRBV4-2
clone_size: many
j_call: TRBJ2-3

cdr3_aa: CASSLFSSVEAFF
cdr3_nt: TGTGCCAGCAGCTTGTTCTCGAGCGTTGAAGCTTTCTTT
d_call: NA
cdr3_length: 13
v_call: TRBV5-6
clone_size: many
j_call: TRBJ1-1

cdr3_aa: CATKPRGEGTDTQYF
cdr3_nt: TGTGCCACCAAGCCACGTGGCGAAGGCACAGATACGCAGTATTTT
d_call: NA
cdr3_length: 15
v_call: TRBV24-1
clone_size: many
j_call: TRBJ2-3

cdr3_aa: CASSTGTQNTEAFF
cdr3_nt: TGTGCCAGCTCAACCGGGACTCAGAACACTGAAGCTTTCTTT
d_call: NA
cdr3_length: 14
v_call: TRBV18
clone_size: many
j_call: TRBJ1-1

cdr3_aa: CASSEPGLAGLAKNIQYF
cdr3_nt: TGTGCCAGCAGTGAACCGGGACTAGCGGGGTTAGCCAAAAACATTCAGTACTTC
d_call: TRBD2
cdr3_length: 18
v_call: TRBV2
clone_size: many
j_call: TRBJ2-4

cdr3_aa: CASSDSPGAYGYTF
cdr3_nt: TGTGCCAGCAGTGACTCGCCAGGCGCCTATGGCTACACCTTC
d_call: NA
cdr3_length: 14
v_call: TRBV6-4
clone_size: many
j_call: TRBJ1-2

cdr3_aa: CAISESSGYTF
cdr3_nt: TGTGCCATCAGTGAGTCCAGCGGCTACACCTTC
d_call: NA
cdr3_length: 11
v_call: TRBV10-3
clone_size: medium-sized
j_call: TRBJ1-2

cdr3_aa: CASSPAGGSGDTQYF
cdr3_nt: TGTGCCAGTAGTCCAGCTGGAGGGAGCGGAGATACGCAGTATTTT
d_call: NA
cdr3_length: 15
v_call: TRBV19
clone_size: many
j_call: TRBJ2-3

cdr3_aa: CASSLGGLAASYNEQFF
cdr3_nt: TGCGCCAGCAGCTTGGGGGGACTAGCGGCCTCCTACAATGAGCAGTTCTTC
d_call: TRBD2
cdr3_length: 17
v_call: TRBV5-1
clone_size: NA
j_call: TRBJ2-1

cdr3_aa: CASSLNPSGSHEQYF
cdr3_nt: TGTGCCAGCAGCTTAAATCCTAGCGGGAGCCACGAGCAGTACTTC
d_call: TRBD2
cdr3_length: 15
v_call: TRBV7-2
clone_size: many
j_call: TRBJ2-7

cdr3_aa: CSARNPGTGNTEAFF
cdr3_nt: TGCAGTGCTAGAAACCCCGGGACAGGGAACACTGAAGCTTTCTTT
d_call: TRBD1
cdr3_length: 15
v_call: TRBV20-1
clone_size: NA
j_call: TRBJ1-1

cdr3_aa: CASSPSRERITDTQYF
cdr3_nt: TGTGCCAGCAGCCCTTCCCGTGAGCGGATCACAGATACGCAGTATTTT
d_call: NA
cdr3_length: 16
v_call: TRBV7-9
clone_size: many
j_call: TRBJ2-3

cdr3_aa: CSVAGGWEWETQYF
cdr3_nt: TGCAGCGTGGCGGGAGGATGGGAGTGGGAGACCCAGTACTTC
d_call: TRBD2
cdr3_length: 14
v_call: TRBV29-1
clone_size: many
j_call: TRBJ2-5

cdr3_aa: CASSLSRGTGANVLTF
cdr3_nt: TGTGCCAGCAGCTTAAGTCGGGGCACTGGGGCCAACGTCCTGACTTTC
d_call: NA
cdr3_length: 16
v_call: TRBV7-6
clone_size: many
j_call: TRBJ2-6

cdr3_aa: CASSFAENYGYTF
cdr3_nt: TGTGCCAGCAGTTTTGCAGAGAACTATGGCTACACCTTC
d_call: NA
cdr3_length: 13
v_call: TRBV28
clone_size: many
j_call: TRBJ1-2

cdr3_aa: CAISGEGAGETQYF
cdr3_nt: TGTGCCATCAGTGGTGAGGGGGCAGGGGAGACCCAGTACTTC
d_call: TRBD1
cdr3_length: 14
v_call: TRBV10-3
clone_size: many
j_call: TRBJ2-5

cdr3_aa: CATSSARNTEAFF
cdr3_nt: TGTGCCACCAGCAGTGCCAGGAACACTGAAGCTTTCTTT
d_call: NA
cdr3_length: 13
v_call: TRBV15
clone_size: medium-sized
j_call: TRBJ1-1

cdr3_aa: CSARTSGYNEQFF
cdr3_nt: TGCAGTGCTAGGACTAGCGGCTACAATGAGCAGTTCTTC
d_call: TRBD2
cdr3_length: 13
v_call: TRBV20-1
clone_size: many
j_call: TRBJ2-1

cdr3_aa: CATSRGLTEAFF
cdr3_nt: TGTGCCACTTCCCGGGGGCTAACTGAAGCTTTCTTT
d_call: NA
cdr3_length: 12
v_call: TRBV5-4
clone_size: many
j_call: TRBJ1-1

cdr3_aa: CASSPEMNQPQHF
cdr3_nt: TGTGCCAGCTCACCCGAGATGAATCAGCCCCAGCATTTT
d_call: NA
cdr3_length: 13
v_call: TRBV18
clone_size: many
j_call: TRBJ1-5

cdr3_aa: CASSFRQGTEETQYF
cdr3_nt: TGTGCCAGCAGCTTTAGACAGGGTACTGAAGAGACCCAGTACTTC
d_call: TRBD1
cdr3_length: 15
v_call: TRBV13
clone_size: medium-sized
j_call: TRBJ2-5

cdr3_aa: CASSPGQGRREQPQHF
cdr3_nt: TGTGCCAGCAGTCCGGGACAGGGGAGACGTGAGCAGCCCCAGCATTTT
d_call: TRBD1
cdr3_length: 16
v_call: TRBV27
clone_size: medium-sized
j_call: TRBJ1-5

cdr3_aa: CASSTGTGGTDTQYF
cdr3_nt: TGTGCCAGCAGCACCGGGACAGGGGGCACAGATACGCAGTATTTT
d_call: TRBD1
cdr3_length: 15
v_call: TRBV7-6
clone_size: NA
j_call: TRBJ2-3

cdr3_aa: CSNTEAFF
cdr3_nt: TGCAGTAACACTGAAGCTTTCTTT
d_call: NA
cdr3_length: 8
v_call: TRBV20-1
clone_size: many
j_call: TRBJ1-1

cdr3_aa: CATSQGAREKLFF
cdr3_nt: TGTGCCACCTCGCAGGGGGCTCGGGAAAAACTGTTTTTT
d_call: TRBD1
cdr3_length: 13
v_call: TRBV19
clone_size: few
j_call: TRBJ1-4

cdr3_aa: CASSDVQGNKETQYF
cdr3_nt: TGCGCCAGCAGTGACGTGCAGGGAAACAAAGAGACCCAGTACTTC
d_call: NA
cdr3_length: 15
v_call: TRBV10-2
clone_size: medium-sized
j_call: TRBJ2-5

cdr3_aa: CAIRPGGSYNEQFF
cdr3_nt: TGTGCCATCAGGCCCGGGGGCTCCTACAATGAGCAGTTCTTC
d_call: NA
cdr3_length: 14
v_call: TRBV10-3
clone_size: NA
j_call: TRBJ2-1

cdr3_aa: CASSPHPGLADSYNEQFF
cdr3_nt: TGTGCCAGCAGCCCTCACCCGGGACTAGCGGACTCCTACAATGAGCAGTTCTTC
d_call: TRBD2
cdr3_length: 18
v_call: TRBV7-9
clone_size: many
j_call: TRBJ2-1

cdr3_aa: CSAQTGPQQPQHF
cdr3_nt: TGCAGTGCCCAGACAGGGCCCCAACAGCCCCAGCATTTT
d_call: TRBD1
cdr3_length: 13
v_call: TRBV20-1
clone_size: few
j_call: TRBJ1-5

cdr3_aa: CASKIGSDTEQFF
cdr3_nt: TGCGCCAGCAAGATCGGCTCCGATACCGAGCAGTTCTTC
d_call: NA
cdr3_length: 13
v_call: TRBV5-1
clone_size: many
j_call: TRBJ2-1

cdr3_aa: CARIPGGEEAFF
cdr3_nt: TGTGCCAGAATTCCAGGAGGAGAAGAAGCTTTCTTT
d_call: NA
cdr3_length: 12
v_call: TRBV6-6
clone_size: many
j_call: TRBJ1-1

cdr3_aa: CASSLGQGQEKLFF
cdr3_nt: TGCGCCAGCAGCTTGGGGCAGGGCCAGGAAAAACTGTTTTTT
d_call: NA
cdr3_length: 14
v_call: TRBV5-1
clone_size: NA
j_call: TRBJ1-4

cdr3_aa: CASRERDRMPNYGYTF
cdr3_nt: TGTGCCAGCAGGGAGCGGGACAGGATGCCTAACTATGGCTACACCTTC
d_call: TRBD1
cdr3_length: 16
v_call: TRBV6-1
clone_size: NA
j_call: TRBJ1-2

cdr3_aa: CASKGAMGSPLHF
cdr3_nt: TGTGCCAGCAAGGGGGCCATGGGGTCACCCCTCCACTTT
d_call: TRBD1
cdr3_length: 13
v_call: TRBV25-1
clone_size: many
j_call: TRBJ1-6

cdr3_aa: CASRLDLYEKLFF
cdr3_nt: TGTGCCAGTAGATTGGACCTCTACGAAAAACTGTTTTTT
d_call: NA
cdr3_length: 13
v_call: TRBV6-2/TRBV6-3
clone_size: many
j_call: TRBJ1-4

cdr3_aa: CASSAAYEQYF
cdr3_nt: TGTGCCAGCAGCGCGGCCTACGAGCAGTACTTC
d_call: NA
cdr3_length: 11
v_call: TRBV2
clone_size: NA
j_call: TRBJ2-7

cdr3_aa: CASSLWRLAGAQGLGSYNEQFF
cdr3_nt: TGTGCCAGCAGCTTATGGCGACTAGCGGGAGCCCAAGGGTTGGGCTCCTACAATGAGCAGTTCTTC
d_call: TRBD2
cdr3_length: 22
v_call: TRBV13
clone_size: NA
j_call: TRBJ2-1